A single sample is the source of the 26 T cell receptor beta chains below, sequenced in a study of T cell responses to AZD1222 COVID-19 vaccine. TCRdb's table, derived via immunoSEQ multiplex PCR, lists solely in-frame clones and lacks some. The sample contains 67,000 or so clones, 84% of which appear only once. The sequencing used peripheral blood, collected on day 0 of AZD1222 vaccination. All receptors derive from an adult in good health.

This clone was detected only once. The chain employs TRBV4-1 and TRBJ1-4; 8 nucleotides line up with TRBD1. This CDR3 has 16 amino acids. Germline CDR1 MGHRA, CDR2 YSYEKL. J gave up 7 bases and V 1 base, and 8 bases lay outside the gene matches. The CDR3 bases are TGCGCCAGCAGCCAAGCCCGACGACAGGGGCGTGAAAAACTGTTTTTT. This encodes CASSQARRQGREKLFF.

V and J are TRBV9 and TRBJ1-5; D not certain. Germline V gene lookup returns CDR1 SGDLS and CDR2 YYNGEE. The CDR3 totals 17 residues. Trimming shortened V by 4 bases and J by 5 bases, and 22 bases separated the two germline ends. The DNA of the CDR3 is TGTGCCAGCAGCCCCTTACACTCCCGGGTCTTAGATCAGCCCCAGCATTTT. This encodes CASSPLHSRVLDQPQHF.

V and J are TRBV5-5 and TRBJ2-7, with D perhaps TRBD1 (6 bases). CDR3 size: 14 residues. Deletions cut 1 base from V and 0 bases from J, with 8 bases between. The germline CDR1 and CDR2 sequences are SGHKS and YYEKEE (reference sequence). CDR3 sequence reads: CASSLTGNSYEQYF. The CDR3 DNA follows: TGTGCCAGCAGCTTGACAGGGAACTCCTACGAGCAGTACTTC.

DNA of the CDR3: TGTGCCAGCAGCTCCTCCCCGGAGGCGGGGAGCACAGATACGCAGTATTTT. Translation: CASSSSPEAGSTDTQYF. The V call is TRBV9, the J call TRBJ2-3; tentative D call: TRBD2 (6 bases). Looked up from germline, CDR1 is SGDLS and CDR2 is YYNGEE. The CDR3 contains 17 residues. The V end was cut by 4 bases, the J end by 0 bases, with 18 bases between.

This clone showed up just a few times. The chain recombines TRBV18 with TRBJ2-3, with TRBD2 identical over 7 bases. The CDR3 totals 14 residues. Trimming at V came to 5 bases and at J to 2 bases, leaving 4 bases not matched to a gene. CDR1 and CDR2 from the germline V gene are KGHSH and LQKENI. CDR3: CASSSTSDTDTQYF. The DNA of the CDR3 is TGTGCCAGCTCATCAACTAGCGACACAGATACGCAGTATTTT.

The chain joins TRBV6-1 to TRBJ2-1; possibly TRBD1 for D (5 bases). Germline assignment: CDR1 MNHNS and CDR2 SASEGT. The germline V and J ends were trimmed by 0 bases and 8 bases, with 14 bases remaining between them. There are 15 residues in the CDR3. Written as DNA, the CDR3 is TGTGCCAGCAGTGAAGCTGGGGCTGTTGGCCATGAGCAGTTCTTC. Protein sequence: CASSEAGAVGHEQFF.

The rearrangement links TRBV7-4 to TRBJ2-4, with TRBD1 as a possible D gene (5 bases). This CDR3 has 16 residues. V was cut by 2 bases and J by 1 base, with 12 bases left in between. Germline V CDR1 and CDR2: SGHVT, SQSDAQ. Here the CDR3 DNA reads TGTGCCAGCAGCTTATCCGCAGGGCGCGCCAAAAACATTCAGTACTTC. Translated, it gives CASSLSAGRAKNIQYF.

The genes are TRBV7-9 and TRBJ2-1; perhaps TRBD2 as D (5 bases). The CDR3 covers 15 residues. The germline gives CDR1 SEHNR, CDR2 FQNEAQ (reference sequence). The germline V and J ends were trimmed by 6 bases and 4 bases, with 16 bases remaining between them. The chain's CDR3 is CASSTGIPMYNEQFF. The CDR3 DNA is TGTGCCAGCAGTACCGGGATCCCAATGTACAATGAGCAGTTCTTC.

Details on this clone: This sample also contains other DNA sequences that code for the same CDR3. The V call is TRBV5-5, the J call TRBJ2-3; D gene unclear. The V gene lost 0 bases and the J gene lost 4 bases, with 6 bases spanning the gap. Germline CDR1 reads SGHKS; CDR2 reads YYEKEE (reference sequence). The CDR3 contains 13 residues. The CDR3 DNA is TGTGCCAGCAGCTTGGGTAGAGCAGATACGCAGTATTTT. Protein sequence: CASSLGRADTQYF.

The rearrangement joins TRBV14 to TRBJ2-5; 12 bases are a match to TRBD2. The CDR3 contains 16 residues. Trimming cost V 4 bases and J 6 bases; bases outside gene matches: 9. Germline V gives CDR1 SGHDN, CDR2 FVKESK. The chain's CDR3 is CASSPLAGGFQKTQYF. Here the CDR3 DNA reads TGTGCCAGCAGCCCACTAGCGGGGGGATTCCAGAAGACCCAGTACTTC.

The rearrangement joins TRBV7-9 to TRBJ1-2; no clear D gene. The CDR3 contains 13 residues. Germline V gene lookup returns CDR1 SEHNR and CDR2 FQNEAQ (reference sequence). Trimming cost V 5 bases and J 8 bases, with 15 bases left between them. The CDR3 loop reads CASSPYAVGGYTF. CDR3 DNA sequence: TGTGCCAGCAGCCCGTATGCCGTGGGAGGCTACACCTTC.

The chain couples TRBV3-1 (or the pseudogene TRBV3-2) to TRBJ2-7, with D unclear. The CDR3 is 11 residues long. The germline CDR1 and CDR2 sequences are LGHDT and YNNKEL (reference sequence). The V and J ends lost 5 bases and 2 bases respectively, with 4 bases between them. The CDR3 protein is CASSSPYEQYF. In DNA, the CDR3 is TGTGCCAGCAGCTCCCCCTACGAGCAGTACTTC.

J is TRBJ1-2 and V is TRBV2; no definite D call. CDR3 length: 12 amino acids. Germline assignment: CDR1 SNHLY and CDR2 FYNNEI. V lost 4 bases and J lost 7, with 10 bases in between. This chain's CDR3 is CASSVWESGYTF. The DNA for the CDR3 is TGTGCCAGCAGTGTGTGGGAATCTGGCTACACCTTC.

The rearrangement uses TRBV6-5 and TRBJ2-7; 8 bases match TRBD1. CDR1 is MNHEY, CDR2 SVGAGI, per germline. This CDR3 is 15 amino acids long. Unmatched junction bases numbered 11, after V lost 8 bases and J lost 2 bases. This chain's CDR3 is CASSVGQGWAYEQYF. The CDR3 bases are TGTGCCAGCTCCGTCGGACAGGGTTGGGCCTACGAGCAGTACTTC.

The chain carries TRBV7-3 and TRBJ2-1, with TRBD2 matching 12 bases. V trimming: 7 bases; J trimming: 10 bases; junction bases outside the gene matches: 8. The CDR3 is made up of 14 amino acids. From germline, CDR1 is SGHTA and CDR2 FQGTGA. The CDR3 protein is CASTSSGGAGEQFF. CDR3 coding DNA: TGTGCCAGCACCTCTAGCGGGGGGGCGGGCGAGCAGTTCTTC.

The chain uses TRBV28 and TRBJ1-5; no definite D call. V dropped 8 bases and J dropped 0 bases, with 11 bases sitting between them. The CDR3 spans 14 residues. Germline CDR1 MDHEN, CDR2 SYDVKM. This CDR3 is CASRTDRSNQPQHF. CDR3 nucleotides: TGTGCCAGCCGGACGGACCGTAGCAATCAGCCCCAGCATTTT.

This chain uses TRBV28 with TRBJ2-4; 8 nucleotides line up with TRBD1. This CDR3 region has 14 residues. J lost 7 bases, V lost 2 bases, and 4 bases had no gene match. From germline, CDR1 is MDHEN and CDR2 SYDVKM. CDR3 region: CASSLRDRGNIQYF. DNA of the CDR3: TGTGCCAGCAGTTTAAGAGACAGGGGCAACATTCAGTACTTC.

With regard to this clone: This specimen includes other DNA sequences encoding the same CDR3. The chain links TRBV10-3 to TRBJ1-5; no clear D gene. The CDR3 contains 12 residues. The V and J ends lost 2 bases and 4 bases respectively, with 3 bases between them. Germline V gives CDR1 ENHRY, CDR2 SYGVKD. CDR3 bases: TGTGCCATCAGTGAGGGGAATCAGCCCCAGCATTTT. This codes for CAISEGNQPQHF.

The rearrangement uses TRBV28 and TRBJ2-7, with TRBD1 identical over 10 bases. Unmatched junction bases numbered 9, after V lost 3 bases and J lost 4 bases. CDR1 MDHEN and CDR2 SYDVKM come from the germline V gene. CDR3 length equals 16 residues. DNA for the CDR3: TGTGCCAGCAGTTTCCTCGGACAGGGGGGGCTGTACGAGCAGTACTTC. Protein product: CASSFLGQGGLYEQYF. Supplemented by reference TRBV28 and TRBJ2-7, the full variable domain reads DVKVTQSSRYLVKRTGEKVFLECVQDMDHENMFWYRQDPGLGLRLIYFSYDVKMKEKGDIPEGYSVSREKKERFSLILESASTNQTSMYLCASSFLGQGGLYEQYFGPGTRLTVT.

This chain joins TRBV7-2 and TRBJ1-5, with D uncertain. With 4 bases removed from V and 6 bases from J, the gap between germline ends came to 16 bases. This CDR3 is 15 amino acids long. Germline-derived CDR1 and CDR2 are SGHTA and FQGNSA. CDR3 amino acids: CASSSTEGGGQPQHF. CDR3 in DNA: TGTGCCAGCAGCTCGACGGAGGGCGGAGGTCAGCCCCAGCATTTT.

The chain uses TRBV27 and TRBJ2-3; 11 nucleotides align to TRBD2. V lost 0 bases and J lost 4; bases outside the gene matches: 3. This CDR3 region has 16 residues. Per germline, CDR1 MNHEY and CDR2 SMNVEV (reference sequence). The CDR3, as DNA: TGTGCCAGCAGTTTATCCGGGACTAGCGGAGCAGATACGCAGTATTTT. Amino acids: CASSLSGTSGADTQYF.

In this sample, this clone turned up once. The chain carries TRBV11-2 and TRBJ2-7, with a weak D call TRBD1 (6 bases). This CDR3 has 12 amino acids. V was pared by 3 bases and J by 3 bases, with 6 bases between. Germline CDR1 reads SGHAT; CDR2 reads FQNNGV. The CDR3 here is CASSLTGYEQYF. The CDR3, as DNA: TGTGCCAGCAGCTTGACAGGCTACGAGCAGTACTTC.

The genes are TRBV2 and TRBJ1-2, with TRBD1 identical over 7 bases. CDR3 length equals 15 residues. Germline-derived CDR1 and CDR2 are SNHLY and FYNNEI. V was clipped by 4 bases and J by 5 bases; unmatched bases: 10. The CDR3: CASSAQTGWGYGYTF. The CDR3, as DNA: TGTGCCAGCAGTGCACAGACAGGGTGGGGATATGGCTACACCTTC. Filled out from reference TRBV2 and TRBJ1-2, the complete variable domain reads EPEVTQTPSHQVTQMGQEVILRCVPISNHLYFYWYRQILGQKVEFLVSFYNNEISEKSEIFDDQFSVERPDGSNFTLKIRSTKLEDSAMYFCASSAQTGWGYGYTFGSGTRLTVV.

The rearrangement links TRBV11-2 to TRBJ1-1; D is unclear. Germline-derived CDR1 and CDR2 are SGHAT and FQNNGV. Deletions cut 1 base from V and 4 bases from J, with 13 bases between. The CDR3 has 15 amino acids. The CDR3 is CASSLVAGLGTEAFF. Written as DNA, the CDR3 is TGTGCCAGCAGCTTAGTGGCGGGGTTAGGCACTGAAGCTTTCTTT.

This chain links TRBV5-1 with TRBJ1-2; D gene unclear. The germline gives CDR1 SGHRS, CDR2 YFSETQ. The CDR3 contains 14 residues. V lost 2 bases to trimming and J lost 3 bases, with 11 bases between them. DNA of the CDR3: TGCGCCAGCAGCTTAATACAGATGGACTATGGCTACACCTTC. This translates into CASSLIQMDYGYTF.

This clone was seen more than once but under ten times. V is TRBV2 and J is TRBJ1-5; 7 positions agree with TRBD1. V shed 6 bases and J 3 bases; nucleotides not matched to a gene: 5. CDR3 length: 14 amino acids. The germline V gene has CDR1 SNHLY and CDR2 FYNNEI. DNA for the CDR3: TGTGCCAGCAGCCAACAGGGGAACAATCAGCCCCAGCATTTT. This sequence encodes CASSQQGNNQPQHF. Full variable domain (outside the CDR3, taken from reference TRBV2 and TRBJ1-5): EPEVTQTPSHQVTQMGQEVILRCVPISNHLYFYWYRQILGQKVEFLVSFYNNEISEKSEIFDDQFSVERPDGSNFTLKIRSTKLEDSAMYFCASSQQGNNQPQHFGDGTRLSIL.